This T cell receptor beta chain was retrieved from a study of blood T cells in healthy people across ages. This clonotype was counted a single time. Germline and junction disagree at one end, which may indicate a read error. A second PCR, run for about 6 to 12 cycles, used a sample-barcoded 5' primer plus a J-beta primer mix. Each of the samples gave a minimum of 3 million paired-end reads that contained CDR3. TCRdb used MiXCR to reprocess the 5' RACE reads, holding one entry per CDR3 protein. This table holds fewer than 750,000 distinct CDR3 sequences, roughly half found once. Roughly 9.8 milliliters of peripheral blood were drawn from each donor. Germline V lookup: CDR1 LGHDT, CDR2 YNNKEL (reference sequence). This CDR3 comprises 13 residues.

Sequenced material: blood. The receptor was isolated from a woman older than 75 in good health. The chain has TRBV3-1 and TRBJ1-2; tentative D call: TRBD1 (5 bases). CDR3 region: CASGQPGNYGYTF. The CDR3 DNA sequence: TGTGCCAGCGGCCAACCAGGGAACTATGGCTACACCTTC.